This is a list of T cell receptor beta chains from one sample in a study of T-cell memory formation after mild COVID-19. TCRdb passed the 5' RACE reads through MiXCR, listing each CDR3 protein once. The sample has roughly 340,000 distinct CDR3 sequences; roughly 15% are singletons. The sequenced material came from PBMCs or a T cell subset sorted from them (not recorded which). The source is a man aged 18 to 35 who had mild COVID-19 (a few samples of this study predate the infection). Cell type and time point are not known. Both conserved end residues are part of each CDR3. The order of the fields is J gene, D gene, V gene, clone size, CDR3 DNA, CDR3 protein. D genes are given only for firm matches. Only part of the rows carry a size: once, few, many, or a class if the clone is expanded.

j_gene: TRBJ1-2
d_gene: NA
v_gene: TRBV12-3/TRBV12-4
abundance: few
CDR3nt: TGTGCCAGCAGAACCACAGGACACTATGGCTACACCTTC
CDR3aa: CASRTTGHYGYTF

j_gene: TRBJ2-1
d_gene: NA
v_gene: TRBV30
abundance: NA
CDR3nt: TGTGCCTGGAGACACCCCGGGACCCCGGGGCAGTTCTTC
CDR3aa: CAWRHPGTPGQFF

j_gene: TRBJ2-2
d_gene: NA
v_gene: TRBV12-3/TRBV12-4
abundance: NA
CDR3nt: TGTGCCAGCACCCCTGGGGCCCTTACCGGGGAGCTGTTTTTT
CDR3aa: CASTPGALTGELFF

j_gene: TRBJ2-1
d_gene: NA
v_gene: TRBV5-1
abundance: many
CDR3nt: TGCGCCAGCAGCTTGGCCGCTGCCACCTACAATGAGCAGTTCTTC
CDR3aa: CASSLAAATYNEQFF

j_gene: TRBJ2-3
d_gene: NA
v_gene: TRBV4-1
abundance: NA
CDR3nt: TGCGCCAGCAGCCAAGAGGGCCAGGGGCCAGATACGCAGTATTTT
CDR3aa: CASSQEGQGPDTQYF

j_gene: TRBJ2-1
d_gene: NA
v_gene: TRBV12-3/TRBV12-4
abundance: NA
CDR3nt: TGTGCCAGCAGTCCCACCGGGACAAACTCCTACAATGAGCAGTTCTTC
CDR3aa: CASSPTGTNSYNEQFF

j_gene: TRBJ2-7
d_gene: TRBD1
v_gene: TRBV7-9
abundance: medium-sized
CDR3nt: TGTGCCAGCAGCCCCCGGGACAGTACCTACGAGCAGTACTTC
CDR3aa: CASSPRDSTYEQYF

j_gene: TRBJ1-6
d_gene: TRBD1
v_gene: TRBV4-1
abundance: NA
CDR3nt: TGCGCCAGCAGCCAAGATCAAACAGGGGGCGCCTGGAATTCACCCCTCCACTTT
CDR3aa: CASSQDQTGGAWNSPLHF

j_gene: TRBJ1-2
d_gene: NA
v_gene: TRBV20-1
abundance: few
CDR3nt: TGCAGTGCTAGACGGGAGAAAGTCGGGGGCAGCTACACCTTC
CDR3aa: CSARREKVGGSYTF

j_gene: TRBJ2-7
d_gene: NA
v_gene: TRBV20-1
abundance: NA
CDR3nt: TGCAGTGCTAACGGACGTACTCGGGGTTACGAGCAGTACTTC
CDR3aa: CSANGRTRGYEQYF

j_gene: TRBJ1-5
d_gene: TRBD1
v_gene: TRBV20-1
abundance: NA
CDR3nt: TGCAGTGCTATGACAGGGGGATCACTAGATCAGCCCCAGCATTTT
CDR3aa: CSAMTGGSLDQPQHF

j_gene: TRBJ2-5
d_gene: NA
v_gene: TRBV6-5
abundance: NA
CDR3nt: TGTGCCAGCAGTAACGACAGAACCCAAGAGACCCAGTACTTC
CDR3aa: CASSNDRTQETQYF

j_gene: TRBJ1-3
d_gene: NA
v_gene: TRBV20-1
abundance: many
CDR3nt: TGCAGTGCTAAAGACAGGACCTCTGGAAACACCATATATTTT
CDR3aa: CSAKDRTSGNTIYF

j_gene: TRBJ2-3
d_gene: NA
v_gene: TRBV12-3/TRBV12-4
abundance: NA
CDR3nt: TGTGCCAGCAGGACCGGGGACTTCCGTGTTACGCAGTATTTT
CDR3aa: CASRTGDFRVTQYF

j_gene: TRBJ2-2
d_gene: NA
v_gene: TRBV29-1
abundance: NA
CDR3nt: TGCAGCGTTAAGGATGGGAACACCGGGGAGCTGTTTTTT
CDR3aa: CSVKDGNTGELFF

j_gene: TRBJ2-3
d_gene: NA
v_gene: TRBV19
abundance: NA
CDR3nt: TGTGCCAGTACCCCTCCGGGGCGCACAGATACGCAGTATTTT
CDR3aa: CASTPPGRTDTQYF

j_gene: TRBJ1-1
d_gene: NA
v_gene: TRBV4-3
abundance: NA
CDR3nt: TGCGCCAGCAGCCAAGATCTTGGATCTGAAGCTTTCTTT
CDR3aa: CASSQDLGSEAFF

j_gene: TRBJ2-7
d_gene: NA
v_gene: TRBV4-3
abundance: NA
CDR3nt: TGCGCCAGCAGCCAAGATCACGGATACGAGCAGTACTTC
CDR3aa: CASSQDHGYEQYF

j_gene: TRBJ2-1
d_gene: NA
v_gene: TRBV7-9
abundance: many
CDR3nt: TGTGCCAGCAGCTTTGTTAATGAGCAGTTCTTC
CDR3aa: CASSFVNEQFF

j_gene: TRBJ1-4
d_gene: NA
v_gene: TRBV20-1
abundance: NA
CDR3nt: TGCAGTGCTAGGGTTCGGGACGGCACGGAGAAACTGTTTTTT
CDR3aa: CSARVRDGTEKLFF